The 30 T cell receptor beta chains given below trace back to one sample, sequenced in a study of cytomegalovirus exposure and HLA in healthy donors. 60 Vbeta and 13 Jbeta primers were used in PCR. Produced via immunoSEQ multiplex PCR; TCRdb's table is partial and in-frame only. The sample has tens of thousands of clones, about four fifths seen once. Material for sequencing was PBMCs. These receptor sequences come from a male donor in good health and CMV-seropositive.

This chain joins TRBV19 and TRBJ2-2, with 11 positions matching TRBD2. The CDR3 is 15 residues long. V lost 5 bases to trimming and J lost 5 bases; unmatched junction nucleotides: 4. The germline gives CDR1 LNHDA, CDR2 SQIVND (reference sequence). In nucleotides, the CDR3 is TGTGCCAGTAGTGTTAGCGGGGGGGCTACCGGGGAGCTGTTTTTT. It specifies CASSVSGGATGELFF.

The chain couples TRBV7-2 to TRBJ2-2, with TRBD1 as a possible D gene (5 bases). The V end was cut by 2 bases, the J end by 3 bases, with 13 bases between. The CDR3 is made up of 16 amino acids. Per germline, CDR1 SGHTA and CDR2 FQGNSA. The CDR3 loop reads CASSLRGNRDTGELFF. The CDR3 DNA sequence: TGTGCCAGCAGCTTAAGGGGAAACAGAGACACCGGGGAGCTGTTTTTT.

V gene TRBV11-3 combines with J gene TRBJ2-1; tentative D call: TRBD2 (5 bases). V shed 4 bases and J shed 2 bases, with 9 bases lying between them. This CDR3 spans 14 amino acids. CDR1 is SGHNT and CDR2 is YENEEA in the germline V gene. This chain's CDR3 is CASSSDGAYNEQFF. CDR3 bases: TGTGCCAGCAGCTCGGACGGGGCCTACAATGAGCAGTTCTTC.

This clone was found a few times. The J gene is TRBJ1-1, the V gene TRBV6-1; 7 nucleotides align to TRBD1. J gave up 3 bases and V 5 bases, and 6 bases lay outside the gene matches. The CDR3 is made up of 14 amino acids. Germline lookup yields CDR1 MNHNS and CDR2 SASEGT. The CDR3 sequence: CASSSRGTYTEAFF. CDR3 bases: TGTGCCAGCAGTTCCAGGGGGACGTACACTGAAGCTTTCTTT.

The chain links TRBV4-2 to TRBJ2-1; perhaps TRBD2 as D (6 bases). Trimming removed 2 bases from V and 7 bases from J, with 21 bases in between. The CDR3 covers 17 residues. Germline V gene sequence: CDR1 LGHNA, CDR2 YNFKEQ. The CDR3 DNA is TGTGCCAGCAGCCAAAGACCCGGGACTCTCGGATTAAATGAGCAGTTCTTC. Its protein is CASSQRPGTLGLNEQFF.

The chain carries TRBV29-1 and TRBJ2-7, with 13 bases that match TRBD2. Germline V gene sequence: CDR1 SQVTM, CDR2 ANQGSEA. The J segment lost 4 bases and the V segment lost 0 bases, leaving 6 bases of the junction unmatched. The CDR3 runs 16 residues. CDR3 DNA sequence: TGCAGCGTTGAAGATCTCGGACTAGCGGGAGCTTACGAGCAGTACTTC. Residues: CSVEDLGLAGAYEQYF.

Only one count was recorded for this clone. The V call is TRBV2, the J call TRBJ2-5; 8 bases line up with TRBD1. Looked up from germline, CDR1 is SNHLY and CDR2 is FYNNEI. The junction had 10 bases not matched to a gene; V was cut back by 6 bases and J by 4 bases. CDR3 size: 15 residues. The DNA of the CDR3 is TGTGCCAGCAGGGGGGACAGGCCAGTGGCAGAGACCCAGTACTTC. This sequence encodes CASRGDRPVAETQYF.

The J gene is TRBJ1-1, the V gene TRBV5-6; D possibly corresponds to TRBD1 (6 bases). Trimming took off 3 bases at V and 4 bases at J, with 16 bases between the two ends. The germline gives CDR1 SGHDT, CDR2 YYEEEE. The CDR3 consists of 15 residues. The CDR3 nucleotides read TGTGCCAGCAGCTACCTACAGGGAGTGAGCACTGAAGCTTTCTTT. Translating it yields CASSYLQGVSTEAFF. Supplemented by reference TRBV5-6 and TRBJ1-1, the full variable domain reads DAGVTQSPTHLIKTRGQQVTLRCSPKSGHDTVSWYQQALGQGPQFIFQYYEEEERQRGNFPDRFSGHQFPNYSSELNVNALLLGDSALYLCASSYLQGVSTEAFFGQGTRLTVV.

The chain employs TRBV30 and TRBJ2-5; TRBD1 matches 8 bases. CDR1 is GTSNPN and CDR2 is SVGIG in the germline V gene (reference sequence). V lost 3 bases and J lost 5; bases outside the gene matches: 11. The CDR3 spans 15 residues. In DNA form, the CDR3 reads TGTGCCTGGAGCTTTCGTCAGGGGGCTGGGGAGACCCAGTACTTC. Its translation: CAWSFRQGAGETQYF.

V is TRBV11-2 and J is TRBJ1-2; 8 nucleotides align to TRBD1. Germline CDR1 SGHAT, CDR2 FQNNGV. The CDR3 runs 13 residues. The J segment lost 8 bases and the V segment lost 0 bases, leaving 2 bases of the junction unmatched. CDR3 sequence (DNA): TGTGCCAGCAGCTTAGAAGACAGGGGCGGCTACACCTTC. Encoded protein: CASSLEDRGGYTF.

V gene TRBV5-4 combines with J gene TRBJ2-3; D remains ambiguous. Germline assignment: CDR1 SGHNT and CDR2 YYREEE (reference sequence). Trimming removed 1 base at V and 4 bases at J, with 4 bases between. The CDR3 is 12 residues long. CDR3 region: CASSLSADTQYF. As DNA, the CDR3 is TGTGCCAGCAGCTTGTCAGCAGATACGCAGTATTTT.

This clone was observed a few times. The V and J genes are TRBV12-2 and TRBJ1-3. TRBV12-2 is a listed pseudogene. This CDR3 has 15 residues. Here the CDR3 reads CASRLVPICGNTIYF. In DNA, the CDR3 is TGTGCAAGTCGCTTAGTACCTATCTGTGGAAACACCATATATTTT.

This chain links TRBV19 with TRBJ1-1, with 8 nucleotides matching TRBD1. This CDR3 region has 16 residues. J gave up 1 base and V 2 bases, and 6 bases lay outside the gene matches. Germline assignment: CDR1 LNHDA and CDR2 SQIVND (reference sequence). CDR3 nucleotide sequence: TGTGCCAGTAGTATAACAGGGGGAGAGACGAACACTGAAGCTTTCTTT. Protein sequence: CASSITGGETNTEAFF.

The V and J genes are TRBV28 and TRBJ1-4; D gene unclear. Germline V CDR1 and CDR2: MDHEN, SYDVKM. The CDR3 runs 14 residues. Trimming cost V 2 bases and J 8 bases, with 12 bases left between them. The CDR3 spells CASSLGYREEKLFF. DNA for the CDR3: TGTGCCAGCAGTTTAGGGTACAGAGAGGAAAAACTGTTTTTT.

This clone appeared a few times. The rearrangement links TRBV30 to TRBJ1-5, with TRBD1 identical over 9 bases. Germline V gives CDR1 GTSNPN, CDR2 SVGIG (reference sequence). The trim removed 3 bases at V and 6 bases at J, leaving 6 bases unmatched. There are 14 residues in the CDR3. Here the CDR3 reads CAWSMGQGVQPQHF. Here the CDR3 DNA reads TGTGCCTGGAGCATGGGACAGGGAGTTCAGCCCCAGCATTTT.

The rearrangement uses TRBV19 and TRBJ2-7, with 9 bases identical to TRBD1. This CDR3 region has 15 residues. Looked up from germline, CDR1 is LNHDA and CDR2 is SQIVND (reference sequence). V was pared by 3 bases and J by 2 bases, with 5 bases of the junction left unmatched. In DNA form, the CDR3 reads TGTGCCAGTAGTATTCCTGGACAGGGGACCTACGAGCAGTACTTC. Its protein product is CASSIPGQGTYEQYF.

This chain links TRBV4-3 with TRBJ2-7, with 7 bases aligning to TRBD1. Trimming cost V 4 bases and J 2 bases; bases outside gene matches: 8. Germline lookup yields CDR1 LGHNA and CDR2 YSLEER. The CDR3 length is 15 residues. The CDR3 DNA reads TGCGCCAGCAGCCTTTACCGGGACAGTCCCTACGAGCAGTACTTC. It is translated as CASSLYRDSPYEQYF.

J is TRBJ2-7 and V is TRBV6-1; 10 positions match TRBD1. V lost 4 bases, J lost 6 bases, and 6 bases stayed unmatched. From germline, CDR1 is MNHNS and CDR2 SASEGT. This CDR3 comprises 14 residues. The CDR3 DNA reads as TGTGCCAGCAGTGCCGGGACAGGGGCGCGCGAGCAGTACTTC. Its protein product is CASSAGTGAREQYF.

The V and J genes are TRBV30 and TRBJ1-2, with D maybe TRBD1 (6 bases). The CDR3 sequence is 11 residues long. Germline-derived CDR1 and CDR2 are GTSNPN and SVGIG (reference sequence). With 0 bases removed from V and 7 bases from J, the gap between germline ends came to 6 bases. The CDR3 nucleotides are TGTGCCTGGAGTGTGACAGGTGGCTACACCTTC. Protein: CAWSVTGGYTF. The variable domain in full, with the rest retrieved from reference TRBV30 and TRBJ1-2, is SQTIHQWPATLVQPVGSPLSLECTVEGTSNPNLYWYRQAAGRGLQLLFYSVGIGQISSEVPQNLSASRPQDRQFILSSKKLLLSDSGFYLCAWSVTGGYTFGSGTRLTVV.

This clone appeared a single time. The V and J genes are TRBV12-5 and TRBJ2-2; D might be TRBD1 (6 bases). CDR3 length equals 14 residues. The V end lost 5 bases, the J end lost 3 bases, and 10 bases lay between the germline ends. Germline V gives CDR1 LGHNT, CDR2 FRNRAP. CDR3 sequence (DNA): TGTGCTAGTGGTCAGGGGTCAGACACCGGGGAGCTGTTTTTT. Its protein product is CASGQGSDTGELFF.

The gene calls are TRBV5-6 and TRBJ2-3; TRBD2 aligns across 7 bases. This CDR3 spans 14 amino acids. Germline CDR1 SGHDT, CDR2 YYEEEE. The V segment lost 4 bases and the J segment 1 base; nucleotides outside the gene matches: 3. This CDR3 reads CASSAGVRTDTQYF. The DNA for the CDR3 is TGTGCCAGCAGCGCGGGGGTTCGCACAGATACGCAGTATTTT.

CDR3 loop: CASSSLGANTEAFF. CDR3 DNA: TGTGCCAGCAGTTCTCTGGGGGCGAACACTGAAGCTTTCTTT. The chain joins TRBV6-5 to TRBJ1-1, with a possible D match to TRBD1 (6 bases). V was shortened by 4 bases and J by 1 base, with 10 bases between the two germline ends. CDR3 size: 14 residues. Per the germline V gene, CDR1 is MNHEY and CDR2 is SVGAGI.

V is TRBV29-1 and J is TRBJ1-5, with D possibly being TRBD1 (5 bases). The CDR3 loop spans 13 amino acids. V was clipped by 6 bases and J by 3 bases, with 12 bases between them. Germline values: CDR1 SQVTM, CDR2 ANQGSEA. This CDR3 reads CSVGTSPNQPQHF. Written as DNA, the CDR3 is TGCAGCGTAGGGACTAGCCCCAATCAGCCCCAGCATTTT.

This clone appeared a few times. The rearrangement uses TRBV19 and TRBJ2-7, with 7 positions matching TRBD1. V lost 5 bases and J lost 6; bases outside the gene matches: 7. The CDR3 length is 13 residues. Germline CDR1 is LNHDA and CDR2 is SQIVND (reference sequence). DNA of the CDR3: TGTGCCAGTAGTCCAACAGGGGAACGCGAGCAGTACTTC. Translated, it gives CASSPTGEREQYF.

The DNA of the CDR3 is TGTGCCAGTAGTATAGCTGAGGCGGTCGGGTCCGAGACCCAGTACTTC. Protein product: CASSIAEAVGSETQYF. The chain employs TRBV19 and TRBJ2-5; D is unclear. This CDR3 region has 16 residues. Germline CDR1 LNHDA, CDR2 SQIVND (reference sequence). V lost 1 base, J lost 5 bases, and 17 bases lay in between.

The genes are TRBV5-1 and TRBJ2-5; TRBD1 aligns across 9 bases. The CDR3 spans 15 residues. V was pared by 7 bases and J by 7 bases, with 14 bases of the junction left unmatched. The germline gives CDR1 SGHRS, CDR2 YFSETQ. CDR3 sequence reads: CASYSTPGQGATQYF. The CDR3 nucleotides read TGCGCCAGCTATTCAACACCGGGACAGGGAGCGACCCAGTACTTC. The entire variable domain, with the rest obtained from reference TRBV5-1 and TRBJ2-5, is as follows: KAGVTQTPRYLIKTRGQQVTLSCSPISGHRSVSWYQQTPGQGLQFLFEYFSETQRNKGNFPGRFSGRQFSNSRSEMNVSTLELGDSALYLCASYSTPGQGATQYFGPGTRLLVL.

This clone was seen once. The CDR3 DNA follows: TGTGCCAGCAGCCCACGGACAGGCTCTGGAAACACCATATATTTT. Amino acids: CASSPRTGSGNTIYF. The rearrangement uses TRBV9 and TRBJ1-3, with 7 bases lining up with TRBD1. The CDR3 spans 15 residues. Germline V gene lookup returns CDR1 SGDLS and CDR2 YYNGEE. V lost 4 bases and J lost 0; bases outside the gene matches: 4.

This clone was seen only a few times. The chain is built from TRBV20-1 and TRBJ2-1, with 8 bases that match TRBD2. V lost 6 bases, J lost 16 bases, and 11 bases stayed unmatched. CDR3 size: 11 residues. Germline values: CDR1 DFQATT, CDR2 SNEGSKA (reference sequence). CDR3 amino acids: CSAQRGTSHFF. The CDR3 DNA is TGCAGTGCCCAGCGAGGGACTAGTCATTTCTTC.

This clone rates as medium-sized. This rearrangement joins TRBV5-8 to TRBJ2-1; 9 nucleotides align to TRBD1. This CDR3 is built from 15 residues. J lost 7 bases, V lost 2 bases, and 7 bases had no gene match. Germline V gene sequence: CDR1 SGHTS, CDR2 YDEGEE. The CDR3 DNA reads TGTGCCAGCAGCTTTATGGGACAGGGTAGGAATGAGCAGTTCTTC. Amino acids: CASSFMGQGRNEQFF.

This chain links TRBV9 with TRBJ1-1; 11 bases align to TRBD1. The germline gives CDR1 SGDLS, CDR2 YYNGEE. The CDR3 sequence is 17 residues long. V was clipped by 4 bases and J by 9 bases; unmatched bases: 17. CDR3 in DNA: TGTGCCAGCAGCCCTAATCGGTCCGGCCGGGACAGGGGGAAAGCTTTCTTT. The encoded protein is CASSPNRSGRDRGKAFF.